This is a list of T cell receptor beta chains from one sample in a study of blood T cell repertoires in COVID-19. Assay: immunoSEQ multiplex PCR; the TCRdb copy retains only in-frame clones and omits some. The table has around 430,000 clones, 87% seen once. The sample consisted of PBMCs or T cells enriched from blood (not recorded which). These receptors all come from a woman aged 45 to 65 who had recovered from COVID-19. Each CDR3 is given with its conserved first and last residue. The D gene is left open where the match is weak. The size of a clone is reported for some rows only, either as once, few or many, or as a class for expanded clones.

clone size: NA
V gene: TRBV14
J gene: TRBJ1-2
D gene: NA
CDR3 length: 17
CDR3 DNA: TGTGCCAGCAGCCAGAGGGGTGGTACAGGGAATAACTATGGCTACACCTTC
CDR3 protein: CASSQRGGTGNNYGYTF

clone size: NA
V gene: TRBV7-2
J gene: TRBJ2-7
D gene: TRBD1
CDR3 length: 14
CDR3 DNA: TGTGCCAGCAGCTTACCCCGGACAGGGATCGAGCAGTACTTC
CDR3 protein: CASSLPRTGIEQYF

clone size: NA
V gene: TRBV24-1
J gene: TRBJ2-2
D gene: NA
CDR3 length: 11
CDR3 DNA: TGTGCCCCCGGGGGCACCGGGGAGCTGTTTTTT
CDR3 protein: CAPGGTGELFF

clone size: NA
V gene: TRBV11-2
J gene: TRBJ2-7
D gene: TRBD1
CDR3 length: 16
CDR3 DNA: TGTGCCAGCAGCTCTCCGGGACAGGGGGCCCCTTACGAGCAGTACTTC
CDR3 protein: CASSSPGQGAPYEQYF

clone size: NA
V gene: TRBV3-1/TRBV3-2
J gene: TRBJ1-2
D gene: TRBD1
CDR3 length: 17
CDR3 DNA: TGTGCCAGCAGCCACCTTTTTTCCGGGACAGGAGGTTATGGCTACACCTTC
CDR3 protein: CASSHLFSGTGGYGYTF

clone size: NA
V gene: TRBV5-8
J gene: TRBJ1-2
D gene: NA
CDR3 length: 13
CDR3 DNA: TGTGCCAGCAGCTTGTCTCAGGCATATGGCTACACCTTC
CDR3 protein: CASSLSQAYGYTF

clone size: few
V gene: TRBV5-1
J gene: TRBJ2-1
D gene: NA
CDR3 length: 15
CDR3 DNA: TGCGCCAGCAGCTTGCGAAGGACAGCCTACAATGAGCAGTTCTTC
CDR3 protein: CASSLRRTAYNEQFF

clone size: NA
V gene: TRBV28
J gene: TRBJ1-2
D gene: TRBD1
CDR3 length: 14
CDR3 DNA: TGTGCCAGCAGTACACAGGGGTCTATCTATGGCTACACCTTC
CDR3 protein: CASSTQGSIYGYTF

clone size: NA
V gene: TRBV4-2
J gene: TRBJ1-3
D gene: TRBD1
CDR3 length: 19
CDR3 DNA: TGTGCCAGCAGCCAAGTATCTCGGGACAGACTATACTCTGGAAACACCATATATTTT
CDR3 protein: CASSQVSRDRLYSGNTIYF

clone size: few
V gene: TRBV7-9
J gene: TRBJ2-7
D gene: NA
CDR3 length: 12
CDR3 DNA: TGTGCCAGCAGCCGACAGTCCTACGAGCAGTACTTC
CDR3 protein: CASSRQSYEQYF

clone size: NA
V gene: TRBV7-2
J gene: TRBJ1-2
D gene: TRBD1
CDR3 length: 13
CDR3 DNA: TGTGCCAGCAGTAAGACAGGGAACTATGGCTACACCTTC
CDR3 protein: CASSKTGNYGYTF

clone size: NA
V gene: TRBV3-1/TRBV3-2
J gene: TRBJ2-3
D gene: TRBD2
CDR3 length: 15
CDR3 DNA: TGTGCCAGCAGCCTCCCTAGCGGGAACACAGATACGCAGTATTTT
CDR3 protein: CASSLPSGNTDTQYF

clone size: once
V gene: TRBV27
J gene: TRBJ2-7
D gene: NA
CDR3 length: 15
CDR3 DNA: TGTGCCAGCAGGGTCAGCATGGGCCTAACCTACGAGCAGTACTTC
CDR3 protein: CASRVSMGLTYEQYF

clone size: few
V gene: TRBV4-2
J gene: TRBJ1-2
D gene: TRBD1
CDR3 length: 16
CDR3 DNA: TGTGCCAGCAGCCACGGACAGGGTGAGGGGAACTATGGCTACACCTTC
CDR3 protein: CASSHGQGEGNYGYTF

clone size: NA
V gene: TRBV28
J gene: TRBJ1-1
D gene: NA
CDR3 length: 14
CDR3 DNA: TGTGCCAGCAGTCGACCCGGACAGAACACTGAAGCTTTCTTT
CDR3 protein: CASSRPGQNTEAFF

clone size: NA
V gene: TRBV28
J gene: TRBJ1-2
D gene: NA
CDR3 length: 15
CDR3 DNA: TGTGCCAGCAGTTTTCCCCAGGGAAACAGCTATGGCTACACCTTC
CDR3 protein: CASSFPQGNSYGYTF

clone size: once
V gene: TRBV4-1
J gene: TRBJ1-6
D gene: NA
CDR3 length: 12
CDR3 DNA: TGCGCCAGCAGCCAATCGGGTGCACCCCTCCACTTT
CDR3 protein: CASSQSGAPLHF

clone size: NA
V gene: TRBV5-4
J gene: TRBJ2-1
D gene: NA
CDR3 length: 15
CDR3 DNA: TGTGCCAGCAGCTTGCAAGGGAGCTCCTACAATGAGCAGTTCTTC
CDR3 protein: CASSLQGSSYNEQFF

clone size: NA
V gene: TRBV24-1
J gene: TRBJ1-2
D gene: NA
CDR3 length: 16
CDR3 DNA: TGTGCCACCAGTGAAAATACAAACAGGCCTGGAGGGGGCTACACCTTC
CDR3 protein: CATSENTNRPGGGYTF

clone size: few
V gene: TRBV6-4
J gene: TRBJ2-1
D gene: TRBD1
CDR3 length: 14
CDR3 DNA: TGTGCCAGCAGTGAGGGGACAGGGGGCAATGAGCAGTTCTTC
CDR3 protein: CASSEGTGGNEQFF

clone size: few
V gene: TRBV19
J gene: TRBJ1-5
D gene: TRBD1
CDR3 length: 14
CDR3 DNA: TGTGCCAGTAGTATCGGGACAGGGAGGAAGCCCCAGCATTTT
CDR3 protein: CASSIGTGRKPQHF

clone size: NA
V gene: TRBV7-2
J gene: TRBJ2-1
D gene: TRBD2
CDR3 length: 16
CDR3 DNA: TGTGCCAGCAGCCAAAACCAAGCGGGGGTATACAATGAGCAGTTCTTC
CDR3 protein: CASSQNQAGVYNEQFF

clone size: NA
V gene: TRBV3-1/TRBV3-2
J gene: TRBJ2-2
D gene: NA
CDR3 length: 16
CDR3 DNA: TGTGCCAGCAGCCAAACAGGGTGGGCGAACACCGGGGAGCTGTTTTTT
CDR3 protein: CASSQTGWANTGELFF

clone size: few
V gene: TRBV12-3/TRBV12-4
J gene: TRBJ1-1
D gene: TRBD1
CDR3 length: 13
CDR3 DNA: TGTGCCAGCAGTTTAGCGAAGGGGGCTTCGGCTTTCTTT
CDR3 protein: CASSLAKGASAFF

clone size: NA
V gene: TRBV5-1
J gene: TRBJ1-2
D gene: TRBD1
CDR3 length: 13
CDR3 DNA: TGCGCCAGCAGCGACCAGGGGGCGCGTGGCTACACCTTC
CDR3 protein: CASSDQGARGYTF

clone size: NA
V gene: TRBV18
J gene: TRBJ1-4
D gene: TRBD1
CDR3 length: 17
CDR3 DNA: TGTGCCAGCTCACCACCCCGGACAGGAGGAGGCAGAGAAAAACTGTTTTTT
CDR3 protein: CASSPPRTGGGREKLFF

clone size: NA
V gene: TRBV20-1
J gene: TRBJ1-4
D gene: NA
CDR3 length: 13
CDR3 DNA: TGCAGTGCTAGTTACCGCAGAGGAGAAAAACTGTTTTTT
CDR3 protein: CSASYRRGEKLFF

clone size: NA
V gene: TRBV5-1
J gene: TRBJ1-5
D gene: NA
CDR3 length: 15
CDR3 DNA: TGCGCCAGCAGCTTGGTAGGGGGAATTGATCAGCCCCAGCATTTT
CDR3 protein: CASSLVGGIDQPQHF

clone size: NA
V gene: TRBV11-3
J gene: TRBJ2-3
D gene: TRBD2
CDR3 length: 15
CDR3 DNA: TGTGCCAGCAGCTTACGCGGGGGGGCCACAGATACGCAGTATTTT
CDR3 protein: CASSLRGGATDTQYF

clone size: NA
V gene: TRBV29-1
J gene: TRBJ1-3
D gene: TRBD1
CDR3 length: 17
CDR3 DNA: TGCAGCGTTGAAGTGAGGGACAGGGGGCATAGAGGAAACACCATATATTTT
CDR3 protein: CSVEVRDRGHRGNTIYF

clone size: NA
V gene: TRBV21-1
J gene: TRBJ1-5
D gene: NA
CDR3 length: 15
CDR3 DNA: TGTGCCAGCAGAAAAGCCGAGGGGGTAGGGCCAGCCCAGCATTTT
CDR3 protein: CASRKAEGVGPAQHF

clone size: once
V gene: TRBV27
J gene: TRBJ1-6
D gene: NA
CDR3 length: 13
CDR3 DNA: TGTGCCAGCAGTGGAGGGCCTAATTCACCCCTCCACTTT
CDR3 protein: CASSGGPNSPLHF

clone size: NA
V gene: TRBV29-1
J gene: TRBJ1-2
D gene: NA
CDR3 length: 13
CDR3 DNA: TGCAGCGTTCCCCCCTCTACCAACTATGGCTACACCTTC
CDR3 protein: CSVPPSTNYGYTF

clone size: NA
V gene: TRBV18
J gene: TRBJ1-6
D gene: NA
CDR3 length: 13
CDR3 DNA: TGTGCCAGCTCACCGAACAGGGATTCACCCCTCCACTTT
CDR3 protein: CASSPNRDSPLHF

clone size: NA
V gene: TRBV10-1
J gene: TRBJ1-5
D gene: TRBD1
CDR3 length: 14
CDR3 DNA: TGCGCCAGCAGACCACAGGGGAAAGGCCAGCCCCAGCATTTT
CDR3 protein: CASRPQGKGQPQHF

clone size: NA
V gene: TRBV7-9
J gene: TRBJ2-2
D gene: NA
CDR3 length: 19
CDR3 DNA: TGTGCCAGCAGCACTAGATCCACTCTGTCAGGGGCGAACACCGGGGAGCTGTTTTTT
CDR3 protein: CASSTRSTLSGANTGELFF

clone size: NA
V gene: TRBV5-1
J gene: TRBJ1-2
D gene: TRBD1
CDR3 length: 16
CDR3 DNA: TGCGCCAGCAGCTTGGGGCGGGACAGGGGAACCTATGGCTACACCTTC
CDR3 protein: CASSLGRDRGTYGYTF

clone size: NA
V gene: TRBV10-3
J gene: TRBJ2-5
D gene: TRBD1
CDR3 length: 12
CDR3 DNA: TGTGCCACTGGGACAGAACAAGAGACCCAGTACTTC
CDR3 protein: CATGTEQETQYF

clone size: NA
V gene: TRBV7-2
J gene: TRBJ2-2
D gene: NA
CDR3 length: 14
CDR3 DNA: TGTGCCAGCAGCTCCGGACTCCACACCGGGGAGCTGTTTTTT
CDR3 protein: CASSSGLHTGELFF

clone size: NA
V gene: TRBV7-9
J gene: TRBJ2-1
D gene: NA
CDR3 length: 14
CDR3 DNA: TGTGCCAGCAGCTTAAGTCCACTGGACAATGAGCAGTTCTTC
CDR3 protein: CASSLSPLDNEQFF

clone size: NA
V gene: TRBV5-4
J gene: TRBJ1-1
D gene: TRBD1
CDR3 length: 17
CDR3 DNA: TGTGCCAGCAGCTTGGCGGACAGGGGGCTTCTGAACACTGAAGCTTTCTTT
CDR3 protein: CASSLADRGLLNTEAFF

clone size: NA
V gene: TRBV3-1/TRBV3-2
J gene: TRBJ1-6
D gene: NA
CDR3 length: 14
CDR3 DNA: TGTGCCAGCAGCCAAAGGACAATGGACTCACCCCTCCACTTT
CDR3 protein: CASSQRTMDSPLHF

clone size: NA
V gene: TRBV4-1
J gene: TRBJ1-4
D gene: NA
CDR3 length: 15
CDR3 DNA: TGCGCCAGCAGCCTATACAGGGCGACTAATGAAAAACTGTTTTTT
CDR3 protein: CASSLYRATNEKLFF

clone size: few
V gene: TRBV2
J gene: TRBJ1-6
D gene: TRBD1
CDR3 length: 15
CDR3 DNA: TGTGCCAGCAGTGAGGGGACAGGGAATAATTCACCCCTCCACTTT
CDR3 protein: CASSEGTGNNSPLHF

clone size: NA
V gene: TRBV6-5
J gene: TRBJ2-6
D gene: TRBD1
CDR3 length: 15
CDR3 DNA: TGTGCCAGCAGTCTACAGGGGGCTGGGGCCAACGTCCTGACTTTC
CDR3 protein: CASSLQGAGANVLTF

clone size: NA
V gene: TRBV6-5
J gene: TRBJ1-1
D gene: NA
CDR3 length: 14
CDR3 DNA: TGTGCCAGCAGTCGAAGCAGGGCGAACACTGAAGCTTTCTTT
CDR3 protein: CASSRSRANTEAFF

clone size: once
V gene: TRBV7-9
J gene: TRBJ2-3
D gene: NA
CDR3 length: 14
CDR3 DNA: TGTGCCAGCAGCTTTGGGCAGCCCACAGATACGCAGTATTTT
CDR3 protein: CASSFGQPTDTQYF

clone size: few
V gene: TRBV27
J gene: TRBJ1-6
D gene: TRBD1
CDR3 length: 14
CDR3 DNA: TGTGCCAGCAGTTTTTTAAGGGGGCAGGCACCCCTCCACTTT
CDR3 protein: CASSFLRGQAPLHF

clone size: once
V gene: TRBV6-5
J gene: TRBJ1-5
D gene: NA
CDR3 length: 14
CDR3 DNA: TGTGCCAGCAGTAGCCCCCTCCGAGGGGGGCCCCAGCATTTT
CDR3 protein: CASSSPLRGGPQHF